This T cell receptor beta chain was recovered during a study of cytomegalovirus exposure and HLA in healthy donors (dated by TCRdb to 2016 to 2017). For the study in its entirety: An earlier analysis of some 600 of the donors reported about 300 Gb of sequence data and approximately 120 million unique TCR beta sequences obtained from 150 million to 200 million T cells. Besides the first cohort of 550 to 750 subjects, a separate validation cohort made up of 120 different subjects was used. The aim of the study was to test whether cataloging public T cell receptors could identify signatures of past pathogen exposure. In an earlier analysis of a few hundred of the donors, high-throughput TCR beta sequencing was used to judge whether each TCR beta V gene segment behaved as functional or pseudogenic. The later analysis used no new phenotypic data to find candidate immune exposures, relying instead on TCR beta sequences and their occurrence across donors. HLA typing covered class I and class II loci at four-digit resolution. High-throughput TCR immunosequencing, statistical association of individual TCRs with disease status, and machine learning were combined to predict cytomegalovirus infection status. The number of donors typed differed by locus, with roughly 629-640 for A, B, C, DRB1 and DQB1, roughly 520 for DQA1, over 600 for DPA1, and some 440 for DPB1. Genome-wide SNP genotypes for about 65% of the 666 donors were used in a later genetic analysis, which treated that subset as a discovery cohort. The study profiled the T cell repertoires of approximately 700 subjects by immunosequencing and related them to cytomegalovirus serostatus. Donor age, sex, ethnicity and CMV serostatus were collected together with the repertoire data. Every discovery cohort repertoire had been produced on one sequencing platform. To study patterns of TCR occurrence, a later analysis re-analyzed previously published TCR beta repertoires from hundreds of donors and added high-resolution HLA genotyping. Of the roughly 410 genotyped donors, 70% to 90% were placed in the genetic ancestry cluster associated with self-reported Caucasian donors. Because of strong linkage in the cohort, four to six DR-DQ haplotypes were treated as single units for association and clustering. An early release that covered 500 to 800 HLA-typed donors contained about 290 gigabases of sequencing data and approximately 85 million unique TCR sequences. Across under 500 genotyped donors of the cohort, an average of roughly 250,000 unique TCR beta nucleotide sequences per donor were sequenced, and roughly 18% of those sequences were non-productive. Results the study describes overall, beyond this receptor: In vitro tests confirmed that a few of the cytomegalovirus-associated TCR beta chains recognize cytomegalovirus antigens. An association between a missense DCLRE1C variant and V-gene and J-gene trimming of TCR beta chains was found in a later genetic analysis and replicated in an independent cohort. The study listed 150 to 200 TCR beta chains as associated with cytomegalovirus. This cohort had only TCR beta chains sequenced, and the lack of alpha or paired-chain data limited which features could be detected. In an earlier analysis of more than 450 of the donors, most TCR beta V segments were observed in productive rearrangements about 87% or about 30% of the time, broadly matching IMGT annotations. Immune exposure information for the cohort was limited to CMV serostatus. Sequencing depth was assumed to be roughly uniform across donors in the presence/absence analyses, though that assumption may not hold. A further reported finding was that TCR beta sequences accurately predicted the HLA-A and HLA-B alleles for most subjects in the first cohort. According to a later analysis, most CMV-associated TCR beta chains appeared to be HLA-restricted, and the HLA associations seemed to be driven largely by CMV exposure. Compared with the approximately 670-donor mean, donors in an Asian-associated ancestry cluster had fewer N-insertions in productive TCRs, according to a later genetic analysis. A cluster of highly shared sequence variants was judged likely to be a technical artifact of the sequencing pipeline. Most TCR sequences were seen in very few donors, while some public TCRs were found in many individuals. Because HLA typing was unavailable for some donors at each locus, only the typed subset was used in association tests. A later analysis found that HLA-associated TCR beta chains were more clonally expanded and had lower generation probabilities than equally common non-associated chains. Correlated functional status among segregating V segments might reflect linkage disequilibrium, but an unknown experimental factor could not be ruled out. The authors suggested that the approach could potentially be extended to other disease states and immunological phenotypes. According to a later analysis, TCR association rates differed among HLA loci, with DRB1 alleles showing the most associated TCRs and HLA-C alleles showing the fewest. Because the 87-base-pair reads could not distinguish some IMGT-functional V segments, including TRBV6-2 and TRBV6-3, those segments were excluded. The classifier was reported to diagnose cytomegalovirus status with high specificity and sensitivity in both the original cohort and the validation cohort. Assigning TCR associations to individual alleles was difficult when HLA alleles, especially DR and DQ, strongly co-occurred. A later analysis reported that several top co-occurrence clusters appeared linked to parvovirus B19, influenza, CMV and Epstein-Barr virus. In a later analysis, 16,951 TCR beta sequences were associated with specific HLA alleles at a false discovery rate of 0.05. Because counts were too low, some 16 rarely observed V segments, including chromosome 9 orphons, were excluded from the earlier analysis of around 590 of the donors.

Library preparation used the immunoSEQ multiplex PCR assay. For the multiplex PCR, a mixture combining 60 forward primers for TCR Vbeta segments and 13 reverse primers for TCR Jbeta segments was used. A multiplex PCR assay on genomic DNA amplified the CDR3 region of rearranged TCR beta genes. On the Illumina HiSeq System, the amplified TCR beta libraries were sequenced as 87-base-pair reads. For the original study's pipeline: Across the 670 or so repertoires, a later analysis counted approximately 83 million unique TCR beta chains, around 10 million of which were shared by at least two donors. A nearest-neighbor algorithm error-corrected the raw reads and collapsed the reads into unique sequences, merging closely related sequences to remove PCR and sequencing errors. To assign V, D and J gene segments, CDR3 sequences were aligned to IMGT reference sequences. Each retained sequence needed at least a six-nucleotide match to both a V gene segment and a J gene segment. A rearrangement was called productive if the CDR3 had no stop codons and remained in frame with V and J, and every other rearrangement was called non-productive. CDR3 was defined according to IMGT convention as the region running from the second conserved V-encoded cysteine to the conserved J-encoded phenylalanine. Sequences without an unambiguous match to a single V gene segment were excluded from the earlier analysis of a few hundred of the donors. An earlier analysis of a few hundred of the donors classified V segments as functional when productive rearrangements were above 56.7% and as segregating when the standard deviation between donors was above 5%. A statistical classification framework was built for diagnosing cytomegalovirus status from the catalog of TCR beta chain sequences. In a later analysis, V and J genes were assigned by comparing TCR nucleotide sequences against IMGT/GENE-DB human TR gene sequences. In a later analysis, CDR3 sequences and most-parsimonious VDJ recombination scenarios were assigned using the TCRdist pipeline. In a later analysis, each TCR beta chain was defined by its CDR3 amino acid sequence together with its V-gene family, and reads lacking a unique V-gene family were excluded. A later analysis removed 500 to 650 highly shared, low-generation-probability nucleotide sequences to deal with suspected cross-contamination and a sequencing artifact. In a later analysis, a clonal expansion index for each public chain was calculated from normalized within-repertoire ranks of inferred template counts. In a later analysis, generation probabilities were computed with a VDJ recombination model fitted to out-of-frame rearrangements, and the resulting probabilities were checked against IGoR. In a later analysis, hypergeometric tests were used to score TCR-TCR, TCR-HLA and TCR-CMV co-occurrence, with a repertoire-size bias correction applied to TCR pairs. In a later analysis, false discovery rates were estimated by permuting HLA or CMV assignments 20 times. A later analysis grouped co-occurring TCRs with DBSCAN, adding TCRdist sequence similarity when clustering within HLA-allele-positive subsets. Repertoires with fewer than 30,000 or more than 120,000 public chains, plus five repertoires with anomalous nucleotide sharing, were excluded from co-occurrence clustering. TCRdb took this table from immuneACCESS and kept in-frame rearrangements with V and J called. Such tables lack part of the clones; where checked against another copy, unresolved V genes explain under half of the gap, and the rest is unexplained. The V and J calls and clone size were taken over from that table, and D and trimming were inferred from the DNA. Here the sample has 150,000 to 200,000 clones; 75% to 85% occur a single time. Approximately 2% of the sample comes from the top ten.

V ends up 0 bases short and J 5 bases short, with an unmatched junction base count of 7. The CDR3, cysteine through phenylalanine, is 16 amino acids long. Only CDR3 DNA remains: 48 bases, in frame from the first base. The germline V gene (reference sequence) gives CDR1 as SGHKS and CDR2 as YYEKEE. There are a few counts of this clone. No antigen is known for it. Within one base of it there is no much larger clone, and no base qualities were kept. The cohort consisted of 666 healthy bone marrow donors. All cohort members were sampled while nominally healthy, although unrecorded immune exposures were likely present. The donor was CMV seronegative and belonged to the group of under 400 seronegative cohort members. Every donor gave a peripheral blood sample, and the peripheral blood mononuclear cells from that sample were used for TCR beta sequencing. The Qiagen DNeasy Blood Extraction Kit was used to extract genomic DNA from the blood cell samples.

Input material: PBMCs. The TCR originated in a woman aged 18-29 years in good health and CMV-seronegative. The chain is encoded by TRBV5-5 joined to TRBJ2-1; TRBD1 agrees with 8 junctional bases. The CDR3 loop reads CASSLVPGQEHNEQFF. DNA sequence: TGTGCCAGCAGCTTGGTCCCGGGACAGGAACACAATGAGCAGTTCTTC.